These T cell receptor beta chains were read from a single sample in a study of neurological immune-mediated disorders. TCRdb reanalysed the 5' RACE reads using MiXCR and keeps one entry per CDR3 protein. The table has about 81,000 distinct CDR3 sequences, approximately 4.6% seen once. Material: PBMCs. Receptors originate from a woman between 55 and 75 years old with multiple sclerosis. Each CDR3 is given with its conserved first and last residue. The order of the fields is V gene, clone size, J gene, D gene, CDR3 protein. The D gene is left open where the match is weak. Not all rows give a size; the values are once, few, many and, for expanded clones, a class.

V: TRBV6-5; size: many; J: TRBJ2-4; D: NA; CDR3: CASSLSLAKNIQYF
V: TRBV20-1; size: many; J: TRBJ2-7; D: NA; CDR3: CSAFRDLSYEQYF
V: TRBV3-1; size: many; J: TRBJ1-2; D: NA; CDR3: CASSLLEINHGYTF
V: TRBV20-1; size: many; J: TRBJ2-1; D: TRBD2; CDR3: CSARDQRSGDYNEQFF
V: TRBV12-3/TRBV12-4; size: many; J: TRBJ1-4; D: TRBD1; CDR3: CASSRDGTAEKLFF
V: TRBV20-1; size: few; J: TRBJ2-2; D: NA; CDR3: CSAKDQNTGELFF
V: TRBV5-1; size: many; J: TRBJ2-7; D: TRBD1; CDR3: CASSRAGQGAKEQYF
V: TRBV12-3/TRBV12-4; size: many; J: TRBJ1-6; D: TRBD1; CDR3: CASSLVGQGASPLHF
V: TRBV3-1; size: many; J: TRBJ2-7; D: NA; CDR3: CASSQDRYEQYF
V: TRBV20-1; size: many; J: TRBJ2-3; D: NA; CDR3: CSAPDGTPDTQYF
V: TRBV12-3/TRBV12-4; size: many; J: TRBJ2-2; D: NA; CDR3: CASLIPQGSTGELFF
V: TRBV7-2; size: many; J: TRBJ2-1; D: TRBD2; CDR3: CASSRRLAGGLNEQFF
V: TRBV5-1; size: many; J: TRBJ2-5; D: NA; CDR3: CASSLGLRGQETQYF
V: TRBV27; size: many; J: TRBJ2-6; D: NA; CDR3: CASSIQGTGANVLTF
V: TRBV7-2; size: many; J: TRBJ2-7; D: NA; CDR3: CASSLARGKQGTYEQYF
V: TRBV20-1; size: many; J: TRBJ2-5; D: NA; CDR3: CSATGQQETQYF
V: TRBV29-1; size: many; J: TRBJ2-7; D: TRBD1; CDR3: CSVSKAGTGSYEQYF
V: TRBV3-1; size: many; J: TRBJ1-1; D: NA; CDR3: CASSQPSTGGTEAFF
V: TRBV28; size: many; J: TRBJ2-7; D: TRBD1; CDR3: CASKRQGDSYEQYF
V: TRBV5-5; size: many; J: TRBJ1-1; D: TRBD1; CDR3: CASSLVRGLGAFF
V: TRBV7-2; size: many; J: TRBJ2-3; D: NA; CDR3: CASSLVLRGDTDTQYF
V: TRBV27; size: many; J: TRBJ2-7; D: TRBD1; CDR3: CASGQGGYEQYF
V: TRBV24-1; size: many; J: TRBJ1-5; D: TRBD1; CDR3: CATSDTGTGGFQPQHF
V: TRBV7-9; size: many; J: TRBJ1-1; D: TRBD1; CDR3: CASSLVQGIGATEAFF
V: TRBV4-1; size: many; J: TRBJ1-3; D: NA; CDR3: CASSQDRGTGNTIYF
V: TRBV6-6; size: many; J: TRBJ1-2; D: TRBD1; CDR3: CASSAQGSGYTF
V: TRBV7-2; size: many; J: TRBJ2-7; D: NA; CDR3: CASSLASTGGYEQYF
V: TRBV28; size: few; J: TRBJ2-4; D: TRBD1; CDR3: CASSLGAGQGGLAKNIQYF
V: TRBV5-1; size: many; J: TRBJ1-6; D: NA; CDR3: CASSLGEGSPLHF
V: TRBV6-6; size: many; J: TRBJ2-1; D: TRBD1; CDR3: CASSSWDRGPVEQFF
V: TRBV5-1; size: many; J: TRBJ2-3; D: TRBD1; CDR3: CASSLSRQGLRTDTQYF
V: TRBV5-1; size: many; J: TRBJ2-3; D: NA; CDR3: CASSLNRKSTDTQYF
V: TRBV12-3/TRBV12-4; size: many; J: TRBJ2-2; D: TRBD1; CDR3: CASRRRTGGRAGELFF
V: TRBV6-6; size: many; J: TRBJ1-5; D: NA; CDR3: CASTGSVGSNQPQHF
V: TRBV11-1; size: many; J: TRBJ2-5; D: NA; CDR3: CASSQRLSGETQYF
V: TRBV9; size: many; J: TRBJ1-1; D: NA; CDR3: CASSVVGDYTEAFF
V: TRBV5-1; size: many; J: TRBJ2-1; D: NA; CDR3: CASSLVAGLRNEQFF
V: TRBV7-9; size: many; J: TRBJ2-7; D: NA; CDR3: CASSLRLQGGYEQYF
V: TRBV18; size: many; J: TRBJ1-6; D: NA; CDR3: CASSPPVGQDSPLHF
V: TRBV7-2; size: many; J: TRBJ2-7; D: TRBD2; CDR3: CASSPRTSGAYEQYF
V: TRBV27; size: many; J: TRBJ1-1; D: NA; CDR3: CASSLGSPEAFF
V: TRBV27; size: many; J: TRBJ2-2; D: NA; CDR3: CASRMTGPLNGELFF
V: TRBV27; size: many; J: TRBJ1-4; D: TRBD1; CDR3: CASSHTPPGPYRGTAEKLFF
V: TRBV5-1; size: many; J: TRBJ2-7; D: TRBD1; CDR3: CASSPSGQGYEQYF
V: TRBV6-6; size: many; J: TRBJ2-1; D: TRBD2; CDR3: CASSYSERGGNEQFF
V: TRBV29-1; size: many; J: TRBJ2-7; D: TRBD1; CDR3: CSARTGSNYEQYF
V: TRBV15; size: many; J: TRBJ2-1; D: NA; CDR3: CATVRDTSYNEQFF
V: TRBV5-1; size: many; J: TRBJ2-7; D: TRBD2; CDR3: CASSLAGGSSYEQYF
V: TRBV7-9; size: many; J: TRBJ1-2; D: NA; CDR3: CASSLPGPGHGYTF
V: TRBV20-1; size: many; J: TRBJ1-1; D: NA; CDR3: CSAGLYTEAFF
V: TRBV5-8; size: many; J: TRBJ2-3; D: TRBD2; CDR3: CASRVSGLAPDTQYF
V: TRBV7-9; size: many; J: TRBJ2-7; D: NA; CDR3: CASSFGDGYEQYF
V: TRBV12-3/TRBV12-4; size: many; J: TRBJ2-7; D: TRBD1; CDR3: CASTLAQGAYEQYF
V: TRBV7-2; size: many; J: TRBJ1-5; D: NA; CDR3: CASSRGAGNQPQHF
V: TRBV4-1; size: many; J: TRBJ2-1; D: NA; CDR3: CASSQLRNNEQFF
V: TRBV4-1; size: many; J: TRBJ1-6; D: NA; CDR3: CASSQDRIGTSPLHF
V: TRBV7-8; size: many; J: TRBJ2-5; D: NA; CDR3: CASSLALTAGETQYF
V: TRBV5-6; size: NA; J: TRBJ1-5; D: NA; CDR3: CASSFYICSARVGQGNPPQHF
V: TRBV12-3/TRBV12-4; size: many; J: TRBJ2-2; D: TRBD2; CDR3: CASSLIGGAGELFF
V: TRBV6-5; size: many; J: TRBJ1-6; D: TRBD1; CDR3: CASSYATGYGNSPLHF